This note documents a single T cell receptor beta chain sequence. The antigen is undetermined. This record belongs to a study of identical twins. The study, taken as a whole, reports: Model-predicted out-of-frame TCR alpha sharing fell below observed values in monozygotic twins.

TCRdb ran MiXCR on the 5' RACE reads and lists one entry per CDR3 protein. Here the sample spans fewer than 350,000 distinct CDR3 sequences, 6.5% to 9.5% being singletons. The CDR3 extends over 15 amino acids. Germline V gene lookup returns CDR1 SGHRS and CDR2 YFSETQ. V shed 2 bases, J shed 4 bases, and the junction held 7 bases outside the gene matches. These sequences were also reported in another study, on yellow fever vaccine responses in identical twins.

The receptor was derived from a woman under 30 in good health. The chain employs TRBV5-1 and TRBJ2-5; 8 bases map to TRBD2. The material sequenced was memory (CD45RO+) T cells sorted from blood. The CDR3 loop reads CASSFLRGGPETQYF. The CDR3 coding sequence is TGCGCCAGCAGCTTCCTCCGGGGGGGCCCAGAGACCCAGTACTTC.